The clone carrying this T cell receptor beta chain was found a few times. Its cognate antigen is unknown. This specimen comes from a study of identical twins. Study-level results: Among out-of-frame alpha sequences shared by twins, low generation probability occurred in excess.

TCRdb fed the 5' RACE reads into MiXCR, producing one record per CDR3 protein. Of some 760,000 distinct CDR3 sequences listed, roughly 18% are singletons. CDR1 and CDR2 (germline): MNHNS, SASEGT. After removal of 8 bases from V and 5 bases from J, the junction contained 6 bases not matched to a gene. The CDR3 runs 14 residues. The sample also formed part of further work on T cells expressing NK-cell markers. That paper notes: Serological testing identified seven of the eight sequenced donors as HCMV-seropositive and one as seronegative. For four donors, these clonotypes were likewise the leading ones in the CD3+CD56-NKG2C+ fraction.

Source material: PBMCs. The J gene is TRBJ1-6, the V gene TRBV6-1, with 7 bases identical to TRBD1. The TCR originated in a woman aged 18 to 35 in good health. The chain's CDR3 is CASRQGINNSPLHF. The CDR3 nucleotides read TGTGCCAGCCGACAGGGCATAAATAATTCACCCCTCCACTTT.